The rows below give T cell receptor beta chains drawn from one sample of a study of T cell repertoires in cytomegalovirus infection. No antigens are known for them. Each CDR3 protein is one row after TCRdb ran MiXCR on the reads. The sample holds about 500,000 distinct CDR3 sequences, about 33% seen once. The sample here was cultured PBMCs, taken from culture after CMV antigen stimulation. These receptor sequences come from a human donor in good health (CMV status not recorded). Some clones in this sample may be carry-over from other donors' samples. The CDR3 runs from the conserved cysteine through the conserved F or W. The D gene is left open where the match is weak. The size entry is marked missing in some rows and otherwise reads once, few, many or a size class.

J gene: TRBJ2-1
clone size: NA
D gene: TRBD2
V gene: TRBV27
CDR3 protein: CASSSRASGRIDEQFF
CDR3 DNA: TGTGCCAGCAGTTCTCGGGCTAGCGGGAGAATCGATGAGCAGTTCTTC

J gene: TRBJ2-2
clone size: NA
D gene: NA
V gene: TRBV12-3/TRBV12-4
CDR3 protein: CASSLTSSTGELFF
CDR3 DNA: TGTGCCAGCAGTTTAACTAGCTCCACCGGGGAGCTGTTTTTT

J gene: TRBJ2-5
clone size: few
D gene: NA
V gene: TRBV12-3/TRBV12-4
CDR3 protein: CASLAEPQETQYF
CDR3 DNA: TGTGCCAGCTTAGCGGAACCCCAAGAGACCCAGTACTTC

J gene: TRBJ2-3
clone size: NA
D gene: TRBD2
V gene: TRBV30
CDR3 protein: CAWIPGLAGWTDTQYF
CDR3 DNA: TGTGCCTGGATCCCAGGACTAGCGGGATGGACAGATACGCAGTATTTT

J gene: TRBJ1-2
clone size: few
D gene: TRBD1
V gene: TRBV6-2/TRBV6-3
CDR3 protein: CASSSRPGQGNYGYTF
CDR3 DNA: TGTGCCAGCAGTTCACGCCCGGGACAGGGGAACTATGGCTACACCTTC

J gene: TRBJ2-5
clone size: few
D gene: NA
V gene: TRBV11-2
CDR3 protein: CASSLVGYGETQYF
CDR3 DNA: TGTGCCAGCAGCTTAGTGGGATATGGAGAGACCCAGTACTTC

J gene: TRBJ1-5
clone size: few
D gene: NA
V gene: TRBV6-1
CDR3 protein: CASSEEGGRIQPQHF
CDR3 DNA: TGTGCCAGCAGTGAAGAGGGGGGGCGCATTCAGCCCCAGCATTTT

J gene: TRBJ2-7
clone size: NA
D gene: TRBD2
V gene: TRBV7-2
CDR3 protein: CASSQREAYEQYF
CDR3 DNA: TGTGCCAGCAGCCAACGGGAGGCGTACGAGCAGTACTTC

J gene: TRBJ1-1
clone size: few
D gene: TRBD1
V gene: TRBV5-1
CDR3 protein: CASSKGQGALNTEAFF
CDR3 DNA: TGCGCCAGCAGCAAGGGACAGGGGGCACTGAACACTGAAGCTTTCTTT

J gene: TRBJ2-7
clone size: few
D gene: TRBD2
V gene: TRBV6-2/TRBV6-3
CDR3 protein: CASSYAGLAGFPYEQYF
CDR3 DNA: TGTGCCAGCAGTTACGCAGGACTAGCGGGATTCCCCTACGAGCAGTACTTC

J gene: TRBJ2-1
clone size: NA
D gene: TRBD2
V gene: TRBV28
CDR3 protein: CASRGLAGGSPYNEQFF
CDR3 DNA: TGTGCCAGCAGAGGACTAGCGGGAGGGTCGCCCTACAATGAGCAGTTCTTC

J gene: TRBJ1-2
clone size: NA
D gene: NA
V gene: TRBV19
CDR3 protein: CASNDFDRTYGYTF
CDR3 DNA: TGTGCCAGTAACGATTTTGACAGGACCTATGGCTACACCTTC

J gene: TRBJ1-2
clone size: NA
D gene: TRBD1
V gene: TRBV12-3/TRBV12-4
CDR3 protein: CASSLKGGGMDGYTF
CDR3 DNA: TGTGCCAGCAGTTTAAAAGGGGGCGGGATGGATGGCTACACCTTC

J gene: TRBJ1-1
clone size: few
D gene: NA
V gene: TRBV28
CDR3 protein: CASSFAGVMNTEAFF
CDR3 DNA: TGTGCCAGCAGTTTTGCGGGTGTGATGAACACTGAAGCTTTCTTT

J gene: TRBJ1-4
clone size: NA
D gene: NA
V gene: TRBV6-5
CDR3 protein: CASSFGGTANEKLFF
CDR3 DNA: TGTGCCAGCAGCTTCGGGGGGACGGCTAATGAAAAACTGTTTTTT

J gene: TRBJ2-3
clone size: NA
D gene: TRBD1
V gene: TRBV9
CDR3 protein: CASSVGTGGNTDTQYF
CDR3 DNA: TGTGCCAGCAGCGTGGGGACAGGGGGCAACACAGATACGCAGTATTTT

J gene: TRBJ1-2
clone size: NA
D gene: NA
V gene: TRBV7-2
CDR3 protein: CASSLGRQPWGYTF
CDR3 DNA: TGTGCCAGCAGCTTAGGTCGGCAGCCCTGGGGCTACACCTTC

J gene: TRBJ2-3
clone size: once
D gene: NA
V gene: TRBV6-2/TRBV6-3
CDR3 protein: CASSYRRLAITPDTQYF
CDR3 DNA: TGTGCCAGCAGTTACAGAAGGCTAGCGATAACGCCAGATACGCAGTATTTT

J gene: TRBJ1-6
clone size: NA
D gene: NA
V gene: TRBV4-1
CDR3 protein: CASSQGEFSYNSPLHF
CDR3 DNA: TGCGCCAGCAGCCAAGGGGAGTTCTCCTATAATTCACCCCTCCACTTT

J gene: TRBJ2-1
clone size: many
D gene: NA
V gene: TRBV7-2
CDR3 protein: CASSRDRARGNEQFF
CDR3 DNA: TGTGCCAGCAGCCGGGACCGGGCTCGGGGCAATGAGCAGTTCTTC

J gene: TRBJ2-1
clone size: NA
D gene: TRBD2
V gene: TRBV11-2
CDR3 protein: CASSLGTSIGEQFF
CDR3 DNA: TGTGCCAGCAGCTTAGGGACTAGTATTGGGGAGCAGTTCTTC

J gene: TRBJ1-1
clone size: once
D gene: TRBD1
V gene: TRBV12-3/TRBV12-4
CDR3 protein: CANSPRDRGGTEAFF
CDR3 DNA: TGTGCCAACAGTCCTAGGGACAGGGGAGGCACTGAAGCTTTCTTT

J gene: TRBJ1-4
clone size: NA
D gene: NA
V gene: TRBV28
CDR3 protein: CASSPLGQEQNEKLFF
CDR3 DNA: TGTGCCAGCAGTCCTCTGGGGCAGGAACAAAATGAAAAACTGTTTTTT

J gene: TRBJ1-2
clone size: NA
D gene: TRBD1
V gene: TRBV4-2
CDR3 protein: CASSQEPGQGHGYTF
CDR3 DNA: TGTGCCAGCAGCCAAGAACCGGGACAGGGGCATGGCTACACCTTC

J gene: TRBJ2-5
clone size: once
D gene: NA
V gene: TRBV6-2/TRBV6-3
CDR3 protein: CASREGRYQETQYF
CDR3 DNA: TGTGCCAGCAGGGAAGGACGGTACCAAGAGACCCAGTACTTC

J gene: TRBJ2-7
clone size: NA
D gene: NA
V gene: TRBV6-5
CDR3 protein: CASSYSGGEQYF
CDR3 DNA: TGTGCCAGCAGTTACTCAGGTGGGGAGCAGTACTTC

J gene: TRBJ2-1
clone size: NA
D gene: NA
V gene: TRBV14
CDR3 protein: CASSHPLLYEQFF
CDR3 DNA: TGTGCCAGCAGCCATCCCCTCCTCTATGAGCAGTTCTTC

J gene: TRBJ2-4
clone size: NA
D gene: TRBD1
V gene: TRBV11-2
CDR3 protein: CASSRGGISKNIQYF
CDR3 DNA: TGTGCCAGCAGCCGAGGGGGCATTTCCAAAAACATTCAGTACTTC

J gene: TRBJ2-1
clone size: many
D gene: NA
V gene: TRBV7-9
CDR3 protein: CASSLLTALTYNEQFF
CDR3 DNA: TGTGCCAGCAGCTTATTAACCGCCCTTACCTACAATGAGCAGTTCTTC

J gene: TRBJ2-2
clone size: NA
D gene: TRBD1
V gene: TRBV7-6
CDR3 protein: CASSKGTVYTGELFF
CDR3 DNA: TGTGCCAGCAGTAAGGGGACAGTTTACACCGGGGAGCTGTTTTTT

J gene: TRBJ2-2
clone size: NA
D gene: NA
V gene: TRBV4-1
CDR3 protein: CASSHATADTGELFF
CDR3 DNA: TGCGCCAGCAGCCACGCCACGGCGGACACCGGGGAGCTGTTTTTT

J gene: TRBJ1-2
clone size: few
D gene: NA
V gene: TRBV12-3/TRBV12-4
CDR3 protein: CASTLFDSNYGYTF
CDR3 DNA: TGTGCCAGCACCCTTTTCGACAGTAACTATGGCTACACCTTC